The 32 T cell receptor beta chains below were found in one sample sequenced in a study of identical twins. Each CDR3 protein gets one entry after TCRdb re-called the 5' RACE reads with MiXCR. The table records 450,000 or so distinct CDR3 sequences, less than 25% of them present only once. The same data also went into a second study, on T cells expressing NK-cell markers.

Material: CD4+ T cells sorted from blood. These TCRs come from a woman aged 18-29 years in good health.

The chain is built from TRBV27 and TRBJ2-7; 7 bases are shared with TRBD2. J lost 6 bases, V lost 5 bases, and 16 bases had no gene match. The CDR3 has 16 amino acids. Germline-derived CDR1 and CDR2 are MNHEY and SMNVEV (reference sequence). CDR3 bases: TGTGCCAGCAGTCCCCGAGGGACTATCCGGGGGTCCGAGCAGTACTTC. It codes for CASSPRGTIRGSEQYF.

The chain carries TRBV24-1 and TRBJ2-2, with a tentative D call TRBD1 (6 bases). V dropped 4 bases and J dropped 2 bases, with 10 bases sitting between them. The CDR3 length is 15 residues. CDR1 is KGHDR and CDR2 is SFDVKD in the germline V gene. The CDR3 DNA reads as TGTGCCACCAGTGAATCGGACAGAAACACCGGGGAGCTGTTTTTT. Residues: CATSESDRNTGELFF.

Only a few counts were recorded for this clonotype. V usage is TRBV20-1 and J usage is TRBJ2-2; 7 nucleotides align to TRBD2. In germline, CDR1 is DFQATT, CDR2 SNEGSKA (reference sequence). V shed 6 bases, J shed 5 bases, and the junction held 12 bases outside the gene matches. The CDR3 has 15 residues. This CDR3 reads CSARAHGGGTGELFF. Written as DNA, the CDR3 is TGCAGTGCGAGGGCGCACGGCGGGGGAACCGGGGAGCTGTTTTTT.

This clonotype came up a few times. The chain combines TRBV7-2 with TRBJ1-1; D not resolved. V was clipped by 5 bases and J by 0 bases, with 13 bases between them. CDR3 length: 15 residues. In germline, CDR1 is SGHTA, CDR2 FQGNSA. CDR3 sequence: CASSPQARLNTEAFF. In DNA form, the CDR3 reads TGTGCCAGCAGCCCCCAAGCGAGGCTGAACACTGAAGCTTTCTTT.

The V call is TRBV11-2, the J call TRBJ2-7; D remains unclear. The CDR3 extends over 13 amino acids. The V end lost 5 bases, the J end lost 1 base, and 9 bases lay between the germline ends. CDR1 is SGHAT, CDR2 FQNNGV, per germline. The CDR3 spells CASSHGPSYEQYF. CDR3 nucleotides: TGTGCCAGCAGCCATGGGCCTTCCTACGAGCAGTACTTC.

This clonotype was detected only a few times. The rearrangement uses TRBV12-3 or TRBV12-4 and TRBJ2-5; D unclear. V shed 1 base and J shed 6 bases, with 9 bases lying between them. The CDR3 runs 13 residues. DNA of the CDR3: TGTGCCAGCAGTTTAGGAGGTCCGCAGACCCAGTACTTC. Amino acid sequence: CASSLGGPQTQYF.

This clonotype was counted only a few times. The chain combines TRBV6-5 with TRBJ2-7; 8 nucleotides line up with TRBD2. The CDR3 is 15 amino acids. V shed 0 bases, J shed 3 bases, and the junction held 4 bases outside the gene matches. From germline, CDR1 is MNHEY and CDR2 SVGAGI. CDR3 nucleotide sequence: TGTGCCAGCAGTTACTCCGGGGGGGGGAGCTACGAGCAGTACTTC. It yields the protein CASSYSGGGSYEQYF.

This chain connects TRBV5-1 to TRBJ2-7, with 7 bases matching TRBD2. There are 16 residues in the CDR3. Germline V gene lookup returns CDR1 SGHRS and CDR2 YFSETQ. With V trimmed by 0 bases and J by 3 bases, 9 bases remained unmatched. For the CDR3, the DNA is TGCGCCAGCAGCTTGGGTCCGCCGGCTAGCGGCTACGAGCAGTACTTC. This gives the protein CASSLGPPASGYEQYF.

The DNA of the CDR3 is TGCAGTGCTTGGGAGTCTGGGGGCAATGAGCAGTTCTTC. Encoded protein: CSAWESGGNEQFF. This chain uses TRBV20-1 with TRBJ2-1; D may be TRBD1 or TRBD2 (5 bases each). Between the trimmed V and J ends, which lost 5 bases and 6 bases, there was a span of 14 bases. The CDR3 is 13 residues long. In germline, CDR1 is DFQATT, CDR2 SNEGSKA (reference sequence).

The chain employs TRBV12-3 or TRBV12-4 and TRBJ2-6; D ambiguous. The CDR3 has 15 amino acids. With 6 bases removed from V and 2 bases from J, the gap between germline ends came to 11 bases. This CDR3 reads CASRETVAGANVLTF. CDR3 DNA: TGTGCCAGCAGGGAAACAGTGGCTGGGGCCAACGTCCTGACTTTC.

The chain recombines TRBV2 with TRBJ2-6, with D unresolved. Germline V gene lookup returns CDR1 SNHLY and CDR2 FYNNEI. The CDR3 runs to 13 residues. The ends were cut back, 9 bases at V and 2 bases at J, with 8 bases in the middle. The DNA for the CDR3 is TGTGCCAGAGGCCCTACTGGGGCCAACGTCCTGACTTTC. Amino acids: CARGPTGANVLTF.

The chain has TRBV7-9 and TRBJ2-1; 7 positions match TRBD2. The CDR3 length is 13 residues. With 8 bases clipped from V and 8 bases from J, the junction kept 9 bases outside the gene matches. Per the germline V gene, CDR1 is SEHNR and CDR2 is FQNEAQ (reference sequence). CDR3 protein: CASRIPTSDEQFF. Written as DNA, the CDR3 is TGTGCCAGCCGAATACCCACTAGCGATGAGCAGTTCTTC.

For this clonotype: One base away lies a much larger clone, so this may be a sequencing read error. The chain is built from TRBV7-2 and TRBJ2-7; no clear D gene. The CDR3 consists of 13 residues. V lost 4 bases, J lost 0 bases, and 7 bases lay in between. The germline V gene encodes CDR1 SGHTA and CDR2 FQGNSA. The CDR3 loop is CASSSRSSYEQYF. CDR3 DNA sequence: TGTGCCAGCAGCTCCAGGAGCTCCTACGAGCAGTACTTC.

This chain joins TRBV7-9 and TRBJ2-1; 7 nucleotides agree with TRBD2. With V trimmed by 10 bases and J by 0 bases, 6 bases remained unmatched. The germline gives CDR1 SEHNR, CDR2 FQNEAQ (reference sequence). CDR3 length: 14 amino acids. CDR3 region: CATTSLYSYNEQFF. The DNA of the CDR3 is TGTGCCACGACTAGCCTATACTCCTACAATGAGCAGTTCTTC.

This chain connects TRBV6-2 or TRBV6-3 to TRBJ2-7; maybe TRBD2 (6 bases). Germline CDR1 MNHEY, CDR2 SVGEGT. There are 18 residues in the CDR3. V was trimmed by 0 bases and J by 3 bases, leaving 21 bases between them. This chain's CDR3 is CASSYSISSGLKVYEQYF. The CDR3 DNA reads as TGTGCCAGCAGTTACTCGATCTCGTCGGGACTTAAAGTCTACGAGCAGTACTTC.

The chain combines TRBV7-2 with TRBJ2-7; 9 bases line up with TRBD2. The germline V gene has CDR1 SGHTA and CDR2 FQGNSA. Losses at the gene ends were 5 bases for V and 5 bases for J; bases not matched to a gene: 10. The CDR3 consists of 15 residues. CDR3 nucleotide sequence: TGTGCCAGCAGCGCTACCGGGACTAGCTGGGACGAGCAGTACTTC. Residues: CASSATGTSWDEQYF.

The chain carries TRBV12-3 or TRBV12-4 and TRBJ2-1; 7 nucleotides line up with TRBD2. The CDR3 covers 14 residues. Trimming at V came to 4 bases and at J to 2 bases, leaving 2 bases not matched to a gene. The CDR3 loop is CASSSTSTYNEQFF. Here the CDR3 DNA reads TGTGCCAGCAGTTCGACTAGCACCTACAATGAGCAGTTCTTC.

This clonotype was seen a handful of times. V is TRBV7-2 and J is TRBJ2-7; the match to TRBD1 covers 9 bases. This CDR3 is built from 15 residues. CDR1 and CDR2 (germline): SGHTA, FQGNSA. Trimming at V came to 3 bases and at J to 6 bases, leaving 9 bases not matched to a gene. The DNA of the CDR3 is TGTGCCAGCAGCTTCTTCGGGACAGGGAGGGGCGAGCAGTACTTC. Its translation is CASSFFGTGRGEQYF.

This clonotype showed up just a few times. The CDR3 region is CATSARGETQYF. CDR3 nucleotides: TGTGCCACCAGTGCACGTGGAGAGACCCAGTACTTC. This chain joins TRBV24-1 and TRBJ2-5; the D is unclear. The CDR3 consists of 12 residues. The germline gives CDR1 KGHDR, CDR2 SFDVKD. Trimming pared 5 bases from V and 4 bases from J, leaving 7 bases between.

This clonotype was counted only a few times. V is TRBV9 and J is TRBJ2-3; D call uncertain. This CDR3 is 14 amino acids long. Trimming left V 0 bases short and J 0 bases short, with 5 bases between. In germline, CDR1 is SGDLS, CDR2 YYNGEE. CDR3 DNA: TGTGCCAGCAGCGTAGCGGCGAGCACAGATACGCAGTATTTT. The encoded protein is CASSVAASTDTQYF.

Only a few counts were recorded for this clonotype. The chain carries TRBV29-1 and TRBJ2-3; weak D call: TRBD1 (5 bases). The CDR3 contains 13 residues. V lost 8 bases to trimming and J lost 1 base, with 13 bases between them. CDR1 is SQVTM and CDR2 is ANQGSEA in the germline V gene. CDR3 sequence: CSQRQGGTDTQYF. The CDR3 DNA is TGCAGCCAAAGGCAAGGGGGCACAGATACGCAGTATTTT.

This clonotype occurred a few times. CDR3 nucleotides: TGTGCCAGCAGTTTATATTGGCGGTCCCAGCTGACAGATACGCAGTATTTT. As protein: CASSLYWRSQLTDTQYF. The chain is built from TRBV27 and TRBJ2-3; D is undetermined. V was pared by 1 base and J by 3 bases, with 17 bases between. Germline loops: CDR1 MNHEY, CDR2 SMNVEV (reference sequence). CDR3 size: 17 residues.

The chain links TRBV6-1 to TRBJ1-2, with 7 bases that match TRBD1. The length of the CDR3 is 14 residues. CDR1 and CDR2 (germline): MNHNS, SASEGT. With V trimmed by 5 bases and J by 6 bases, 9 bases remained unmatched. As DNA, the CDR3 is TGTGCCAGCAGTCGAGACAGGGAGGGGAATGGCTACACCTTC. This codes for CASSRDREGNGYTF.

V usage is TRBV7-2 and J usage is TRBJ1-2, with D perhaps TRBD1 (5 bases). V was trimmed by 5 bases and J by 6 bases, leaving 16 bases between them. Germline V gives CDR1 SGHTA, CDR2 FQGNSA. The CDR3 is 14 amino acids. As DNA, the CDR3 is TGTGCCAGCAGCCCTAGCAGGGCTTCGGATGGCTACACCTTC. Its protein product is CASSPSRASDGYTF. The full variable domain, its missing parts supplied by reference TRBV7-2 and TRBJ1-2, is GAGVSQSPSNKVTEKGKDVELRCDPISGHTALYWYRQSLGQGLEFLIYFQGNSAPDKSGLPSDRFSAERTGGSVSTLTIQRTQQEDSAVYLCASSPSRASDGYTFGSGTRLTVV.

V usage is TRBV29-1 and J usage is TRBJ1-2; D not certain. Germline V lookup: CDR1 SQVTM, CDR2 ANQGSEA. The V end was cut by 3 bases, the J end by 6 bases, with 11 bases between. This CDR3 spans 12 amino acids. CDR3 DNA: TGCAGCGTTGATCCCCAGATAGATGGCTACACCTTC. It encodes CSVDPQIDGYTF.

There are a few counts of this clonotype. The chain carries TRBV20-1 and TRBJ2-5; D tentatively reads TRBD1 or TRBD2 (5 bases each). CDR3 size: 10 residues. Trimming took 7 bases from V and 5 from J, leaving 8 bases between them. Germline V gene lookup returns CDR1 DFQATT and CDR2 SNEGSKA (reference sequence). The DNA for the CDR3 is TGCAGTGTCGGGGCGGAGACCCAGTACTTC. Its protein is CSVGAETQYF.

This clonotype was seen only a few times. V usage is TRBV4-3 and J usage is TRBJ2-1; no firm D call. Germline V gene lookup returns CDR1 LGHNA and CDR2 YSLEER. Trimming took 0 bases from V and 9 from J, leaving 9 bases between them. The CDR3 has 13 residues. The CDR3 spells CASSQDRSSEQFF. CDR3 coding DNA: TGCGCCAGCAGCCAAGATAGATCCAGTGAGCAGTTCTTC.

This clonotype was recorded only once. V usage is TRBV11-1 and J usage is TRBJ2-6; unclear D gene. In germline, CDR1 is SGHAT, CDR2 FQDESV (reference sequence). V was shortened by 4 bases and J by 1 base, with 17 bases between the two germline ends. The CDR3 has 18 amino acids. CDR3 protein: CASSSVSGVGSGANVLTF. The CDR3 DNA reads TGTGCCAGCAGCTCGGTCAGTGGGGTGGGGTCTGGGGCCAACGTCCTGACTTTC.

This clonotype was detected a few times. The J gene is TRBJ2-3, the V gene TRBV20-1; maybe TRBD1 (6 bases). CDR3 length: 15 residues. V lost 5 bases, J lost 0 bases, and 15 bases lay in between. Germline V gene sequence: CDR1 DFQATT, CDR2 SNEGSKA (reference sequence). The CDR3 reads CSASLGTPSTDTQYF. The CDR3 region has the DNA TGCAGTGCTTCTCTCGGGACACCTAGCACAGATACGCAGTATTTT.

This clonotype was picked up a small number of times. The chain has TRBV7-3 and TRBJ2-3; D tentatively fits TRBD1 or TRBD2 (5 bases each). Trimming took off 2 bases at V and 4 bases at J, with 13 bases between the two ends. The CDR3 has 15 residues. The V gene's germline CDR1 is SGHTA and CDR2 FQGTGA. This chain's CDR3 is CASSLVPGTADTQYF. CDR3 DNA: TGTGCCAGCAGCTTAGTGCCAGGGACGGCAGATACGCAGTATTTT.

V and J are TRBV10-3 and TRBJ2-2; D is undetermined. This CDR3 has 14 residues. V was shortened by 6 bases and J by 1 base, with 9 bases between the two germline ends. The germline V gene has CDR1 ENHRY and CDR2 SYGVKD. CDR3 sequence: CAIRDHMNTGELFF. The CDR3 DNA reads TGTGCCATCAGGGACCATATGAACACCGGGGAGCTGTTTTTT.

The sample holds a few counts of this clonotype. The gene calls are TRBV15 and TRBJ2-5; the D gene is possibly TRBD1 (6 bases). Germline loops: CDR1 LNHNV, CDR2 YYDKDF (reference sequence). The CDR3 is made up of 13 amino acids. The ends were cut back, 3 bases at V and 5 bases at J, with 10 bases in the middle. CDR3 residues: CATSRQGTETQYF. In nucleotides, the CDR3 is TGTGCCACCAGCAGGCAGGGGACGGAGACCCAGTACTTC.